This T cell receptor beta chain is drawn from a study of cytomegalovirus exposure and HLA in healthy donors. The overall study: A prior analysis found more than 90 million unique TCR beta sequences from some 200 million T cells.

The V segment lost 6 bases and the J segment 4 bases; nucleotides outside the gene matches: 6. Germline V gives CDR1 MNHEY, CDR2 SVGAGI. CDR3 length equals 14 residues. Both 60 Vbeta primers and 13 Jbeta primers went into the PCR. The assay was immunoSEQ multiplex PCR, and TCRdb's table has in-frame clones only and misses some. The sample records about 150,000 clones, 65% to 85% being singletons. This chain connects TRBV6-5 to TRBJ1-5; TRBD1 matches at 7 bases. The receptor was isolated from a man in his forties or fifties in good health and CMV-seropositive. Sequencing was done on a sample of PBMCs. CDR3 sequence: CASRRTGFNQPQHF. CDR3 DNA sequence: TGTGCCAGCAGGCGGACAGGATTTAATCAGCCCCAGCATTTT.